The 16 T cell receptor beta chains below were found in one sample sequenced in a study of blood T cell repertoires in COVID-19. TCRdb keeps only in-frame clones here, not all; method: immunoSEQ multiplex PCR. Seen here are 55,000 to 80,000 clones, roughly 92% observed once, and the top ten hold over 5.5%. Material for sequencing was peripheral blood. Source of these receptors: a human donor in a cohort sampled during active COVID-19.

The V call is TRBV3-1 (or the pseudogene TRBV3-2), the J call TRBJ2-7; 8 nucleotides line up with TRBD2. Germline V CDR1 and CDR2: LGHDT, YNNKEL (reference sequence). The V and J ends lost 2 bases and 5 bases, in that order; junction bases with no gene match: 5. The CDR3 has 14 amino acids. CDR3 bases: TGTGCCAGCAGCCAAATGACTAGCGCCAACGAGCAGTACTTC. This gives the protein CASSQMTSANEQYF.

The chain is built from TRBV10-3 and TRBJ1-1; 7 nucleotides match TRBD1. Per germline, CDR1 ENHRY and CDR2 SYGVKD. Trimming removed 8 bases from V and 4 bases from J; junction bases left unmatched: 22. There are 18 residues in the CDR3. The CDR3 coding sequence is TGTGCCATCGCCTCCAATATGGGACAGCAGATGATCTCCACTGAAGCTTTCTTT. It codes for CAIASNMGQQMISTEAFF.

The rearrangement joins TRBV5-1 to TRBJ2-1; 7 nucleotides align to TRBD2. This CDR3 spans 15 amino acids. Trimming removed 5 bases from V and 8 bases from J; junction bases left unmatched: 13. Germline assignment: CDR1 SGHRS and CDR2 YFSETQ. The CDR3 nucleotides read TGCGCCAGCAGGGGAGGGTGGGGTTCTATGGATGAGCAGTTCTTC. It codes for CASRGGWGSMDEQFF.

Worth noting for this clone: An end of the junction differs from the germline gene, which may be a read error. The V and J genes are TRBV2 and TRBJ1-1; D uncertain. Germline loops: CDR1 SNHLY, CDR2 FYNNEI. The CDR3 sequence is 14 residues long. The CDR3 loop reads CASSELWPSVESFF. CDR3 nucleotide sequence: TGTGCCAGCAGTGAGCTCTGGCCGAGCGTTGAATCTTTCTTT.

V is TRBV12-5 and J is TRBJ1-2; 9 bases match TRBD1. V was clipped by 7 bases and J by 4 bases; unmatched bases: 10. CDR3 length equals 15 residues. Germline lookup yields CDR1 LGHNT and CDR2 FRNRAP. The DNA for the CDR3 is TGTGCTAGTGCCCCACAGGGACAGGGCTTCTATGGCTACACCTTC. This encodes CASAPQGQGFYGYTF.

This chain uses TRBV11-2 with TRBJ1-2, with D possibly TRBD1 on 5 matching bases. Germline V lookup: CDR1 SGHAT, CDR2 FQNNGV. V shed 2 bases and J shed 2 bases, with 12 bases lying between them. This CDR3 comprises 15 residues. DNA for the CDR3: TGTGCCAGCAGCTTATGGCCAGGGTGGAACTATGGCTACACCTTC. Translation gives CASSLWPGWNYGYTF. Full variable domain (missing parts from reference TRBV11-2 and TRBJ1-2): EAGVAQSPRYKIIEKRQSVAFWCNPISGHATLYWYQQILGQGPKLLIQFQNNGVVDDSQLPKDRFSAERLKGVDSTLKIQPAKLEDSAVYLCASSLWPGWNYGYTFGSGTRLTVV.

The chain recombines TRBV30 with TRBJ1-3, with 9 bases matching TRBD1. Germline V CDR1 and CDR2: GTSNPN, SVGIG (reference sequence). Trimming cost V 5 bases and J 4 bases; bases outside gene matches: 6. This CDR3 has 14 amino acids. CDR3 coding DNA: TGTGCCTGGGACAGGGGGAGGTCGGGAAACACCATATATTTT. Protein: CAWDRGRSGNTIYF.

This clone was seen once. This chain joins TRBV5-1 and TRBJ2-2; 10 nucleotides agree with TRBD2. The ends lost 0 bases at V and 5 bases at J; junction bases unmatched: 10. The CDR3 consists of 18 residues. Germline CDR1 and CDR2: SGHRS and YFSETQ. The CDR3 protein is CASSLDASGRQGTGELFF. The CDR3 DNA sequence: TGCGCCAGCAGCTTGGATGCTAGCGGGAGACAAGGAACCGGGGAGCTGTTTTTT.

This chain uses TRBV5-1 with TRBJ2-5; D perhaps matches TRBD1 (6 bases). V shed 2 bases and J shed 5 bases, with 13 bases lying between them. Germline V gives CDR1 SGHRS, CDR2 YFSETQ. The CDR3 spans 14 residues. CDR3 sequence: CASSLYRVGETQYF. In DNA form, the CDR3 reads TGCGCCAGCAGCTTATACAGGGTTGGGGAGACCCAGTACTTC.

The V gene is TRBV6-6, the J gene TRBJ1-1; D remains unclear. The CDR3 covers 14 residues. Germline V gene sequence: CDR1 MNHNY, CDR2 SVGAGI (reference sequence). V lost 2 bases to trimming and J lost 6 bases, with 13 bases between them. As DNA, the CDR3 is TGTGCCAGCAGTTACCCGGCCGGGGTCGCTGAAGCTTTCTTT. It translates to CASSYPAGVAEAFF.

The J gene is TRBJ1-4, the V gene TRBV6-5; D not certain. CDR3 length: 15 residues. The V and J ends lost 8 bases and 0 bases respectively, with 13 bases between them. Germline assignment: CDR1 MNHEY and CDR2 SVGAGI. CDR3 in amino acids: CASRRASATNEKLFF. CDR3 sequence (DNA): TGTGCCAGCCGGAGGGCGTCGGCAACTAATGAAAAACTGTTTTTT.

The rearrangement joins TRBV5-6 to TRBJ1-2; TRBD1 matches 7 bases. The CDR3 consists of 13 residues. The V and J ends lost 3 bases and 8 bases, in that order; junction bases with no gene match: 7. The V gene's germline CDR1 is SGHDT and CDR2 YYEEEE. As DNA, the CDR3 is TGTGCCAGCAGCTCCTCGGGACAGAGGGGCTACACCTTC. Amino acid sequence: CASSSSGQRGYTF. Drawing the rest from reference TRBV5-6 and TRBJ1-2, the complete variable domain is DAGVTQSPTHLIKTRGQQVTLRCSPKSGHDTVSWYQQALGQGPQFIFQYYEEEERQRGNFPDRFSGHQFPNYSSELNVNALLLGDSALYLCASSSSGQRGYTFGSGTRLTVV.

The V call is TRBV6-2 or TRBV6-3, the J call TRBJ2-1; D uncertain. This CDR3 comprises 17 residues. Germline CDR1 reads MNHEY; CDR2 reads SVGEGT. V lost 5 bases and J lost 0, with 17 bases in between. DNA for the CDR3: TGTGCCAGCAGTCCAACACTTTCACAGAGCTCCTACAATGAGCAGTTCTTC. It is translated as CASSPTLSQSSYNEQFF.

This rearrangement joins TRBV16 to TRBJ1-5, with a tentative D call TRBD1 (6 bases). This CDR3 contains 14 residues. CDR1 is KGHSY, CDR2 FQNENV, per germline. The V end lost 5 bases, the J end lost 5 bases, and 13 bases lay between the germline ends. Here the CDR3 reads CASSAARGDQPQHF. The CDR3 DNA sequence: TGTGCCAGCAGCGCCGCCAGGGGTGATCAGCCCCAGCATTTT.

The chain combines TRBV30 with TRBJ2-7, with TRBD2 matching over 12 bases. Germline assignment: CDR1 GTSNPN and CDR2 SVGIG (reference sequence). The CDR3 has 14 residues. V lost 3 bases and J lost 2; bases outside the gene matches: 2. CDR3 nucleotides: TGTGCCTGGAGACTAGCGGGGGGTACCTACGAGCAGTACTTC. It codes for CAWRLAGGTYEQYF.

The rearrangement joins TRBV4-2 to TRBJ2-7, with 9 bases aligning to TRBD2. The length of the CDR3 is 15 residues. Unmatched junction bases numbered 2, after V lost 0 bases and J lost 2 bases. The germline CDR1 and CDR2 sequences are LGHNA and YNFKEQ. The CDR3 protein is CASSQDLAGPYEQYF. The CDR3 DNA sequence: TGTGCCAGCAGCCAAGACCTAGCGGGGCCCTACGAGCAGTACTTC.